This passage covers 18 T cell receptor beta chains from one sample sequenced in a study of regulatory T cells in long-lasting Graves disease (dated by TCRdb to the early 2020s). The library was produced with multiplex PCR. Sequenced on an Illumina HiSeq 4000. iRepertoire HTBI primers and Arm-PCR amplification of CDR3 regions were used to construct TCR beta libraries. TCRdb trimmed public reads at Q25 via fastp, called clones via MiXCR and kept in-frame beta chains. A single entry per CDR3 protein holds the most common genes and DNA from its merged rows. In all, the sample holds around 450,000 distinct CDR3 sequences, and 20% to 25% of those were seen once. The ten largest account for around 7% of the sample. This specimen's time point label, interpreted: persistent/refractory GD, antithyroid drugs over 5 years with positive TRAb. For both TCR sequencing and RNA sequencing, RNA was extracted from PBMCs using TRIzol.

Here the sequenced sample was peripheral blood mononuclear cells (PBMCs), taken when the disease was refractory, from a patient treated with antithyroid drugs. Receptors originate from a female donor with Graves disease.

In this sample, this clonotype turned up many times. This rearrangement joins TRBV15 to TRBJ1-5; D uncertain. Between the trimmed V and J ends, which lost 0 bases and 5 bases, there was a span of 5 bases. The germline V gene encodes CDR1 LNHNV and CDR2 YYDKDF (reference sequence). The CDR3 has 13 amino acids. The CDR3 is CATSRDTDQPQHF. In nucleotides, the CDR3 is TGTGCCACCAGCAGAGATACAGATCAGCCCCAGCATTTT.

A few counts support this clonotype. The rearrangement uses TRBV7-3 and TRBJ1-6; D call uncertain. This CDR3 region has 15 residues. Between the trimmed V and J ends, which lost 4 bases and 7 bases, there was a span of 14 bases. Germline CDR1 is SGHTA and CDR2 is FQGTGA. In DNA, the CDR3 is TGTGCCAGCAGCTCAACCACGACGGGAAATTCACCCCTCCACTTT. This translates into CASSSTTTGNSPLHF.

In this sample, this clonotype turned up a few times. V and J are TRBV4-2 and TRBJ1-1; D unresolved. Per germline, CDR1 LGHNA and CDR2 YNFKEQ. V was trimmed by 4 bases and J by 8 bases, leaving 17 bases between them. The CDR3 is 14 amino acids. The CDR3 reads CASSPEPSNPEAFF. In nucleotides, the CDR3 is TGTGCCAGCAGCCCAGAGCCATCTAATCCAGAAGCTTTCTTT.

This clonotype has more than one count but fewer than ten. V is TRBV20-1 and J is TRBJ2-7; D remains ambiguous. This CDR3 has 16 amino acids. Germline V gene lookup returns CDR1 DFQATT and CDR2 SNEGSKA (reference sequence). With 6 bases removed from V and 0 bases from J, the gap between germline ends came to 21 bases. The CDR3 sequence is CSADTPLEMRSYEQYF. CDR3 coding DNA: TGCAGTGCCGACACCCCTCTAGAAATGCGCTCCTACGAGCAGTACTTC.

The genes are TRBV27 and TRBJ2-5; TRBD1 might be the D (6 bases). Trimming left V 1 base short and J 3 bases short, with 24 bases between. This CDR3 region has 19 residues. From germline, CDR1 is MNHEY and CDR2 SMNVEV (reference sequence). The CDR3, as DNA: TGTGCCAGCAGTTTATTCAGTGGAACCTCTTCAGGGGAGAAAGAGACCCAGTACTTC. Translated: CASSLFSGTSSGEKETQYF.

This clonotype has just one count. The chain links TRBV30 to TRBJ2-1; 13 bases match TRBD2. Germline loops: CDR1 GTSNPN, CDR2 SVGIG (reference sequence). Germline trimming cut 4 bases from V and 10 bases from J; bases unmatched to any gene: 4. The CDR3 consists of 13 residues. In DNA, the CDR3 is TGTGCCTGGACGGGACTAGCGGGGATGGAGCAGTTCTTC. Encoded protein: CAWTGLAGMEQFF.

This clonotype was recorded at least ten times. The gene calls are TRBV28 and TRBJ1-6; D perhaps matches TRBD1 (6 bases). V lost 3 bases, J lost 2 bases, and 20 bases lay in between. The CDR3 runs 19 residues. The germline CDR1 and CDR2 sequences are MDHEN and SYDVKM. CDR3 sequence: CASSFPAQGPLPYNSPLHF. The CDR3 coding sequence is TGTGCCAGCAGTTTTCCCGCACAGGGACCACTACCCTATAATTCACCCCTCCACTTT.

This clonotype came up many times. The chain recombines TRBV11-2 with TRBJ1-1, with D tentatively TRBD1 (5 bases). The CDR3 consists of 15 residues. Germline V gives CDR1 SGHAT, CDR2 FQNNGV. V was pared by 7 bases and J by 3 bases, with 18 bases between. DNA for the CDR3: TGTGCCAGCAACCCATCCGGACAAATCCACACTGAAGCTTTCTTT. This encodes CASNPSGQIHTEAFF.

This clonotype was seen a few times. This chain joins TRBV5-6 and TRBJ2-7, with a possible D match to TRBD1 (5 bases). CDR3 size: 14 residues. V dropped 10 bases and J dropped 0 bases, with 17 bases sitting between them. Germline lookup yields CDR1 SGHDT and CDR2 YYEEEE. The CDR3 region has the DNA TGTGCCGGACGAAAAAGGGGAAACTCCTACGAGCAGTACTTC. Translation: CAGRKRGNSYEQYF.

The chain employs TRBV6-7 and TRBJ2-2; 11 bases fit TRBD2. TRBV6-7 is classed as an ORF, of uncertain function. The CDR3 contains 15 residues. V lost 7 bases and J lost 5; bases outside the gene matches: 6. CDR3 loop: CASTHGTSGTGELFF. The CDR3 nucleotides are TGTGCCAGCACCCACGGGACTAGCGGAACCGGGGAGCTGTTTTTT.

CDR3 loop: CASSYSGRAFYEQYF. CDR3 coding DNA: TGTGCCAGCAGTTATAGCGGGAGGGCCTTCTACGAGCAGTACTTC. The chain links TRBV6-2 or TRBV6-3 to TRBJ2-7; 11 bases match TRBD2. The junction had 4 bases not matched to a gene; V was cut back by 3 bases and J by 3 bases. Per germline, CDR1 MNHEY and CDR2 SVGEGT. This CDR3 is 15 amino acids long.

This clonotype occurred many times. This rearrangement joins TRBV6-1 to TRBJ1-2; no clear D gene. The germline gives CDR1 MNHNS, CDR2 SASEGT. The CDR3 totals 14 residues. V lost 7 bases and J lost 3, with 15 bases in between. The CDR3 nucleotides read TGTGCCAGCAATCAGGTCCTTGGAGACTATGGCTACACCTTC. This encodes CASNQVLGDYGYTF.

This clonotype was counted between two and nine times. One end of the junction fails to match germline, which may point to a read error. The chain uses TRBV6-1 and TRBJ2-7, with D unclear. The germline gives CDR1 MNHNS, CDR2 SASEGT. The CDR3 sequence is 15 residues long. The CDR3, as DNA: TGTGCCAGCAGGGAAGACGGCTTCGTCTACTACGAGCAGTACTTC. It is translated as CASREDGFVYYEQYF.

This clonotype appeared once. This sequence joins TRBV9 and TRBJ2-7; D is perhaps TRBD2 (6 bases). The germline CDR1 and CDR2 sequences are SGDLS and YYNGEE. This CDR3 contains 15 residues. V was trimmed by 0 bases and J by 2 bases, leaving 12 bases between them. The CDR3, as DNA: TGTGCCAGCAGCGTAGGTCGGGGGTCCACCTACGAGCAGTACTTC. Translating it yields CASSVGRGSTYEQYF. The full variable domain, with the rest looked up from reference TRBV9 and TRBJ2-7, is DSGVTQTPKHLITATGQRVTLRCSPRSGDLSVYWYQQSLDQGLQFLIQYYNGEERAKGNILERFSAQQFPDLHSELNLSSLELGDSALYFCASSVGRGSTYEQYFGPGTRLTVT.

On this clonotype itself: At one boundary the junction diverges from the germline segment, which might be a read error. The chain carries TRBV3-1 and TRBJ2-5; maybe TRBD1 (6 bases). Germline V gene lookup returns CDR1 LGHDT and CDR2 YNNKEL (reference sequence). The CDR3 consists of 13 residues. The CDR3 sequence: CASSPRQEETQCF. The CDR3 nucleotides are TGTGCCAGCTCACCGAGACAGGAAGAGACCCAGTGCTTC.

There are a few counts of this clonotype. The chain uses TRBV11-2 and TRBJ2-5; D is uncertain. The ends were cut back, 0 bases at V and 4 bases at J, with 9 bases in the middle. Germline CDR1 SGHAT, CDR2 FQNNGV. This CDR3 contains 14 residues. The CDR3 sequence is CASSLDEAAETQYF. The CDR3 coding sequence is TGTGCCAGCAGCTTAGATGAGGCGGCAGAGACCCAGTACTTC.

The V and J genes are TRBV30 and TRBJ1-5; no clear D. Trimming shortened V by 0 bases and J by 0 bases, and 3 bases separated the two germline ends. The CDR3 extends over 13 amino acids. Germline V gives CDR1 GTSNPN, CDR2 SVGIG (reference sequence). CDR3 nucleotides: TGTGCCTGGAGTGTAGTTAGCAATCAGCCCCAGCATTTT. It codes for CAWSVVSNQPQHF.

V and J are TRBV6-1 and TRBJ2-7; weak D call: TRBD1 (5 bases). Germline V CDR1 and CDR2: MNHNS, SASEGT. V lost 1 base and J lost 3, with 16 bases in between. The CDR3 extends over 16 amino acids. Written as DNA, the CDR3 is TGTGCCAGCAGTGAAGGGTTGACAGCCCCACACTACGAGCAGTACTTC. Its translation is CASSEGLTAPHYEQYF.